There are a few counts of the clone carrying this TCR beta chain. This entry is derived from a study of cytomegalovirus exposure and HLA in healthy donors. Researchers ran the PCR with 60 Vbeta and 13 Jbeta primers. Assay used: immunoSEQ multiplex PCR; TCRdb lists only in-frame clones, some missing. The sample has 99,000 or so clones, 9.5% to 15% seen once. Germline V lookup: CDR1 ENHRY, CDR2 SYGVKD. CDR3 length: 18 amino acids. V lost 0 bases to trimming and J lost 7 bases; unmatched junction nucleotides: 12. This clonotype was obtained from a man aged 35-49 years in good health and CMV-seropositive. The chain recombines TRBV10-3 with TRBJ2-3, with TRBD1 matching 11 bases. Sequencing used PBMCs. CDR3 amino acids: CAISESTWTGGPRNTQYF. In DNA form, the CDR3 reads TGTGCCATCAGTGAGTCGACGTGGACAGGGGGCCCCAGGAATACGCAGTATTTT.